One and the same sample provided the 2 T cell receptor beta chains below, sequenced in a study of molecular identifiers for immune sequencing clone quantification. TCRdb analysed the PCR reads with MiXCR anew, one entry per CDR3 protein. Here the sample spans 60,000 to 70,000 distinct CDR3 sequences, 15% to 20% being singletons. Sequenced: naive CD8+ T cells from blood, with Jurkat cell RNA spiked in. The subset denotes: FACS-sorted CD8+CD4-CCR7+CD45RA+ naive T cells. The receptors stem from a human donor in good health. Some libraries in this study had Jurkat cell RNA spiked in.

This clonotype has ten or more counts. The rearrangement links TRBV19 to TRBJ1-5; D is ambiguous. Germline assignment: CDR1 LNHDA and CDR2 SQIVND (reference sequence). The CDR3 runs 12 residues. Trimming took off 3 bases at V and 7 bases at J, with 7 bases between the two ends. CDR3 nucleotides: TGTGCCAGTAGTATCCCGGGGCAGCCCCAGCATTTT. This codes for CASSIPGQPQHF.

This clonotype has only a few counts. The V gene is TRBV20-1, the J gene TRBJ2-1; 11 nucleotides agree with TRBD2. Germline values: CDR1 DFQATT, CDR2 SNEGSKA (reference sequence). The CDR3 extends over 14 amino acids. V lost 5 bases to trimming and J lost 7 bases; unmatched junction nucleotides: 7. In DNA, the CDR3 is TGCAGTGCTTTCGGGACTAGCGGTTTGAATGAGCAGTTCTTC. This translates into CSAFGTSGLNEQFF.